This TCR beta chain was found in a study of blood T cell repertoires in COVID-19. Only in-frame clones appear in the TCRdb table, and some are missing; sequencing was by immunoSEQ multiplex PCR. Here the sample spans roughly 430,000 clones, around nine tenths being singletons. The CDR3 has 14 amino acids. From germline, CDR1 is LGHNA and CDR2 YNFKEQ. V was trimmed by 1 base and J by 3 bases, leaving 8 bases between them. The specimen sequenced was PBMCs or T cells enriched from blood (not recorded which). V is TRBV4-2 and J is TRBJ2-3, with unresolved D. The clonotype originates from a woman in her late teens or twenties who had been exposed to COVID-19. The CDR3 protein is CASSQVGRTDTQYF. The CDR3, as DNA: TGTGCCAGCAGCCAAGTTGGTCGGACAGATACGCAGTATTTT.